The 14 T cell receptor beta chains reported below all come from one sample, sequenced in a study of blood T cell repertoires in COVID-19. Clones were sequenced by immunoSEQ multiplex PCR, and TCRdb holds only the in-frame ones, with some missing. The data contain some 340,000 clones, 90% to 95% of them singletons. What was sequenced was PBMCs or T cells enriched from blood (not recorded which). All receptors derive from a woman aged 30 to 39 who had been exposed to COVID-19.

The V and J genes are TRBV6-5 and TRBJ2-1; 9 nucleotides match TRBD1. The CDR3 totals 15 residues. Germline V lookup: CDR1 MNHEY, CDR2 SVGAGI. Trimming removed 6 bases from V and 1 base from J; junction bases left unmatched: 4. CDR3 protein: CASSPTGGSYNEQFF. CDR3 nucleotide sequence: TGTGCCAGCAGCCCGACAGGGGGGTCCTACAATGAGCAGTTCTTC.

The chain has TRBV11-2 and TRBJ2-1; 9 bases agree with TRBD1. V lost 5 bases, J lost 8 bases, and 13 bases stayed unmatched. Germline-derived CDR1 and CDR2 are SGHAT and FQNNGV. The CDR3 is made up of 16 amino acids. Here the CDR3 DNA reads TGTGCCAGCAGCCCAGCCGGGACAGGGTTTTACGATGAGCAGTTCTTC. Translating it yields CASSPAGTGFYDEQFF.

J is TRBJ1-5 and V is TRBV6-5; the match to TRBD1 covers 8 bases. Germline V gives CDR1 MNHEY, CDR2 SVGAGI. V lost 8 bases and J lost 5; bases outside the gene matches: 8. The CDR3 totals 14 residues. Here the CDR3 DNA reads TGTGCCAGCTCACAGGCAGGGGGCGATCAGCCCCAGCATTTT. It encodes CASSQAGGDQPQHF.

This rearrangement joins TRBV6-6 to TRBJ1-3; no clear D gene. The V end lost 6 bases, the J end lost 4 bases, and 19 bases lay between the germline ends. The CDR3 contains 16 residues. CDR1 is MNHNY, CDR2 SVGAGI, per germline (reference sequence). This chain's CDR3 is CASSPPGSSGGNTIYF. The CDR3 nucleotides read TGTGCCAGCAGCCCCCCGGGTTCCTCGGGGGGAAACACCATATATTTT.

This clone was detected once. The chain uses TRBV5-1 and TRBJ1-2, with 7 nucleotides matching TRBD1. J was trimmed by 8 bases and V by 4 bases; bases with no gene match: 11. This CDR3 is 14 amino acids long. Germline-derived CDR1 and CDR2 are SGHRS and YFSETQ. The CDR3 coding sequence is TGCGCCAGCAGCCTAGGGACAGCCGGCGAAGGCTACACCTTC. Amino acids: CASSLGTAGEGYTF. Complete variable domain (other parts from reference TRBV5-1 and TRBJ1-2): KAGVTQTPRYLIKTRGQQVTLSCSPISGHRSVSWYQQTPGQGLQFLFEYFSETQRNKGNFPGRFSGRQFSNSRSEMNVSTLELGDSALYLCASSLGTAGEGYTFGSGTRLTVV.

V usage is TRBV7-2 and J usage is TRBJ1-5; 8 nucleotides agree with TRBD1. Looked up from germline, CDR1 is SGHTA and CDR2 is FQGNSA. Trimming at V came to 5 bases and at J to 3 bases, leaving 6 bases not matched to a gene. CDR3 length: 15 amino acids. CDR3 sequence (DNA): TGTGCCAGCAGCCCACGGACAGGGCCCAATCAGCCCCAGCATTTT. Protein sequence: CASSPRTGPNQPQHF.

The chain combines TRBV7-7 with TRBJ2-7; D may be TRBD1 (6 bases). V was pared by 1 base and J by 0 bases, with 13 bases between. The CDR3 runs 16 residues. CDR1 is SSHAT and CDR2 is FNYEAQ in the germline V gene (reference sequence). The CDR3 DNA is TGTGCCAGCAGCTTAGAGGACAGCACGAGCTCCTACGAGCAGTACTTC. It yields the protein CASSLEDSTSSYEQYF.

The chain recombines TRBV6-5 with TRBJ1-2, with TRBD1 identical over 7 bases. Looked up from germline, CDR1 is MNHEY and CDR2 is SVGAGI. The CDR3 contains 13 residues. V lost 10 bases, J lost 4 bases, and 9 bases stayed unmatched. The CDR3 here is CATLTGVGYGYTF. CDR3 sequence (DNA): TGTGCCACCTTAACAGGGGTTGGCTATGGCTACACCTTC.

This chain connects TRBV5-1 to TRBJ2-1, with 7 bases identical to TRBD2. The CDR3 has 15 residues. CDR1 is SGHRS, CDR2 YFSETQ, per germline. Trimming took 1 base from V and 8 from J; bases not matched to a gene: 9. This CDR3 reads CASSLIGGEVDEQFF. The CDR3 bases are TGCGCCAGCAGCTTGATTGGGGGGGAAGTTGATGAGCAGTTCTTC.

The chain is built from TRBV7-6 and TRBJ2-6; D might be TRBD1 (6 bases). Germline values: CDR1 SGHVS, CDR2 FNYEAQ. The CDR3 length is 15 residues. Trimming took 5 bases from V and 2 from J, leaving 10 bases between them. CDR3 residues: CASSLQGTGANVLTF. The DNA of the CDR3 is TGTGCCAGCAGCCTCCAGGGGACTGGGGCCAACGTCCTGACTTTC.

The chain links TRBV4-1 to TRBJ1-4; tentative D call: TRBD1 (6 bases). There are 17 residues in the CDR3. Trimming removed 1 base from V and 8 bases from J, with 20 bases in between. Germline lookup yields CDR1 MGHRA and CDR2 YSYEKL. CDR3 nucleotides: TGCGCCAGCAGCCAAGGGGCAGGGGTCTCCTTCCTAGAAAAACTGTTTTTT. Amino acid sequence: CASSQGAGVSFLEKLFF.

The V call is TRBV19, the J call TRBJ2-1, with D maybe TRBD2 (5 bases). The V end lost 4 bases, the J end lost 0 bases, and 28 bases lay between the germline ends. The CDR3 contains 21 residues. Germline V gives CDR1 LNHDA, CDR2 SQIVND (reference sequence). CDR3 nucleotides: TGTGCCAGTAGTAGTCGCCGGGGAACTGCGCCCATAACCCGCTCCTACAATGAGCAGTTCTTC. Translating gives CASSSRRGTAPITRSYNEQFF.

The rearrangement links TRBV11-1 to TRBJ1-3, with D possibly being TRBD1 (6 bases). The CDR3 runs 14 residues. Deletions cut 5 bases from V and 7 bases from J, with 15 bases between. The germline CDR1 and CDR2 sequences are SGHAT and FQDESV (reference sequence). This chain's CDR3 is CASSAQGSWNTIYF. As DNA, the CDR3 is TGTGCCAGCAGCGCACAGGGTTCTTGGAACACCATATATTTT.

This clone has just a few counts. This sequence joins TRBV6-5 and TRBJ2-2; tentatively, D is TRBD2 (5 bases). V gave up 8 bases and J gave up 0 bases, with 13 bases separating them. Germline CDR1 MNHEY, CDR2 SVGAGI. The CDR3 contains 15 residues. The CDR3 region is CASYEGVANTGELFF. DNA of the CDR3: TGTGCCAGCTACGAGGGAGTCGCGAACACCGGGGAGCTGTTTTTT.